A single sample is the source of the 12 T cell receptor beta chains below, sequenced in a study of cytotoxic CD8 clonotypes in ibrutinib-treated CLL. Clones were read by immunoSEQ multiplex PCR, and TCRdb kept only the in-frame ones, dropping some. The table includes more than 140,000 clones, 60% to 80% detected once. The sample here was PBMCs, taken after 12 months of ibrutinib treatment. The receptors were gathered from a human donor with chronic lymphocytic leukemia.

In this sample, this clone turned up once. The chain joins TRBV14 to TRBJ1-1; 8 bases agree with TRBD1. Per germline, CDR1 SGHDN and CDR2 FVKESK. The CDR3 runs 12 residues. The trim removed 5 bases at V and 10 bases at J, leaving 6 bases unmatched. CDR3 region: CASSTRTGRAFF. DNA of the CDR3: TGTGCCAGCAGCACCCGGACAGGGAGAGCTTTCTTT.

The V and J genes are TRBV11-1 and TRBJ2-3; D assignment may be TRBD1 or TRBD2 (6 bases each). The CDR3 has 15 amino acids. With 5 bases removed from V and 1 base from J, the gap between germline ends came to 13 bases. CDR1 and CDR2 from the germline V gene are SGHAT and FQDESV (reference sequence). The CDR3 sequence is CASSVGGEGTDTQYF. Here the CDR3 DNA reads TGTGCCAGCAGCGTCGGGGGCGAGGGCACAGATACGCAGTATTTT.

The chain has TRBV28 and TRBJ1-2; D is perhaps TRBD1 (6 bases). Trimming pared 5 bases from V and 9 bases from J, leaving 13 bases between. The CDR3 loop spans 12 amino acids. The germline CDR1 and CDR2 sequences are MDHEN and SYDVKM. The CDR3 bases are TGTGCCAGCAGTACACCGGGACAACGCTACACCTTC. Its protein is CASSTPGQRYTF.

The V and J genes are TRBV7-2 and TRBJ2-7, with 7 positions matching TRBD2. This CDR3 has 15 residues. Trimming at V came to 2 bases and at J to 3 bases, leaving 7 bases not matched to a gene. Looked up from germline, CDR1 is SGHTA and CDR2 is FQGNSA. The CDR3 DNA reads TGTGCCAGCAGCTTATCCCGAGCGGGAATCTACGAGCAGTACTTC. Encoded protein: CASSLSRAGIYEQYF.

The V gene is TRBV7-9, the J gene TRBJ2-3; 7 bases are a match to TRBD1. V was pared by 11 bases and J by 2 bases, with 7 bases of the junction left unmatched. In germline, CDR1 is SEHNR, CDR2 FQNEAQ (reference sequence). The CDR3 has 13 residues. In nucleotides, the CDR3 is TGTGCCGCGGGCGAGGGGGCCACAGATACGCAGTATTTT. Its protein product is CAAGEGATDTQYF.

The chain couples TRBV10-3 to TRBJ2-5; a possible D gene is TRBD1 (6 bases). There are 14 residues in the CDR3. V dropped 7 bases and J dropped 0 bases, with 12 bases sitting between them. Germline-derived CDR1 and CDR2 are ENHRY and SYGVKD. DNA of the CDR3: TGTGCCATCAAGATTGACAGGTACCAAGAGACCCAGTACTTC. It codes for CAIKIDRYQETQYF.

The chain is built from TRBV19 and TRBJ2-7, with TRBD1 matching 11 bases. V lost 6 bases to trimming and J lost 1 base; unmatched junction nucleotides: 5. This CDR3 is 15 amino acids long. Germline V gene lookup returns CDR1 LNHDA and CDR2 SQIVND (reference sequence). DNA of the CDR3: TGTGCCAGTAGCCACGGGACAGGGGGTTCCTACGAGCAGTACTTC. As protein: CASSHGTGGSYEQYF.

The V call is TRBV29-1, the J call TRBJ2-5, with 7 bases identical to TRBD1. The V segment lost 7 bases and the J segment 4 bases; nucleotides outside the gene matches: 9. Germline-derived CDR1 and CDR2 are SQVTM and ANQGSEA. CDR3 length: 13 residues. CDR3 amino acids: CSAGDRYPETQYF. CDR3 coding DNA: TGCAGCGCCGGGGACAGATATCCAGAGACCCAGTACTTC.

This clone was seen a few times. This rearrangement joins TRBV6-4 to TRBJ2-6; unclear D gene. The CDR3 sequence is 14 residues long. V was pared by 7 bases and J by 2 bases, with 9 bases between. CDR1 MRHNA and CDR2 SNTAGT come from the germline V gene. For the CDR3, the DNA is TGTGCCAGCAAGGTAGAGGCTGGGGCCAACGTCCTGACTTTC. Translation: CASKVEAGANVLTF.

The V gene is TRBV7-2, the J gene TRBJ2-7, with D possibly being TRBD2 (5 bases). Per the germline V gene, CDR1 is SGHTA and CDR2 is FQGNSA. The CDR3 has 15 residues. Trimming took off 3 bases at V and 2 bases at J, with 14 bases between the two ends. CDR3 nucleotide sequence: TGTGCCAGCAGCTTCTCTTGGGAGATGACCTACGAGCAGTACTTC. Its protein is CASSFSWEMTYEQYF.

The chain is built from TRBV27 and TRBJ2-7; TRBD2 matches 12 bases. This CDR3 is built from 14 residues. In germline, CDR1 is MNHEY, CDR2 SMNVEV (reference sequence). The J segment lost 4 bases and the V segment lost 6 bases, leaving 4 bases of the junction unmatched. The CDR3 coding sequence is TGTGCCAGCAGCCCCGGGACTAGCGGGTACGAGCAGTACTTC. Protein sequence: CASSPGTSGYEQYF.

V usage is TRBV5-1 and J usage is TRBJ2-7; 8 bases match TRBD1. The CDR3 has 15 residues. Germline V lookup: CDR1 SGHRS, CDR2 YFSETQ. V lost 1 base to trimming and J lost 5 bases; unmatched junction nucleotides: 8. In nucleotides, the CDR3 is TGCGCCAGCAGCTTGACCGGACAGGGTAACAACGAGCAGTACTTC. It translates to CASSLTGQGNNEQYF.